This TCR beta chain was captured by sequencing in a study of blood T cell repertoires in COVID-19. On the study more broadly: COVID-19 samples, acute and convalescent, were from the United States, Italy and Spain. T cells, B-cell-depleted T cells, or PBMCs supplied cDNA or gDNA.

The CDR3 spans 10 residues. The germline CDR1 and CDR2 sequences are SQVTM and ANQGSEA. Trimming took 4 bases from V and 3 from J, leaving 3 bases between them. Under the authors' procedure: Researchers report that nucleated cell counts were estimated from reference gene primer amplification. Clones were sequenced by immunoSEQ multiplex PCR, and TCRdb holds only the in-frame ones, with some missing. Clone size and the V and J calls come from that table; the DNA yielded D and trimming. Of more than 110,000 clones listed, over 75% are singletons. This receptor was identified in a man between 45 and 60 years old with acute or convalescent COVID-19. Sequencing was done on a sample of peripheral blood. The gene calls are TRBV29-1 and TRBJ1-1; D ambiguous. The CDR3 nucleotides are TGCAGCGTTGGGCACACTGAAGCTTTCTTT. Translating it yields CSVGHTEAFF.